The clone carrying this TCR beta chain has only a few counts. Antigen unknown. The entry originates in a study of CD8+ T cells in alopecia areata. Study in general: Treated individuals took tofacitinib by mouth, 5 to 10 mg twice daily. It was 6 to 18 months of tofacitinib, and then there were 6 months off drug. Whole-study findings and limits: Clonality in the scalp and expanded CD8+ clones ranked among the top 100 were significantly decreased by tofacitinib. Numerous expanded lesional clones remained in scalp and blood during tofacitinib.

Treatment specified: oral pan-JAK inhibitor, 5-10 mg twice daily. The CDR3 has 13 residues. Germline-derived CDR1 and CDR2 are SGHVS and FQNEAQ. V lost 6 bases to trimming and J lost 6 bases, with 13 bases between them. cDNA reverse transcribed from extracted RNA served as the sequencing template. Method: immunoSEQ multiplex PCR; TCRdb's copy keeps in-frame clones and lacks some. The sample has 180,000 or so clones, about 55% seen once. The receptor's source is a human donor with alopecia areata. The chain uses TRBV7-8 and TRBJ2-3; D gene unclear. This specimen consisted of CD8+ T cells sorted from blood, obtained at week 24, from a patient treated with tofacitinib. For the CDR3, the DNA is TGTGCCAGCAGTAACGGGCCTGGGGATACGCAGTATTTT. Translation: CASSNGPGDTQYF.